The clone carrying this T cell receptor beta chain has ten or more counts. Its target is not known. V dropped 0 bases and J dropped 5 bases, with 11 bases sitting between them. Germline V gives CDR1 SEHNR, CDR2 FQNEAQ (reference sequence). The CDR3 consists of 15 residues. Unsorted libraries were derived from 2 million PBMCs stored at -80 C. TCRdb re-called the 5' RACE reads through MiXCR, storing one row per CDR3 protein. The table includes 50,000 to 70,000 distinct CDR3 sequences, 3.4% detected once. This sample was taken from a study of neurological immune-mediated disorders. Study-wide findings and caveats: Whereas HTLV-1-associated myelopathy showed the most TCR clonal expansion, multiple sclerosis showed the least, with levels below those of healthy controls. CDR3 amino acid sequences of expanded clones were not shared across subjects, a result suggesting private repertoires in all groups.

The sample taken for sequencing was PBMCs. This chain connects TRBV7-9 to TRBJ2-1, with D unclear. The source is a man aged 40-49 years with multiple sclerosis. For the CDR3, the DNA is TGTGCCAGCAGCTTAGCGCGGCCTCGGGACAATGAGCAGTTCTTC. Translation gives CASSLARPRDNEQFF.